This TCR beta chain was profiled in a study of cytomegalovirus exposure and HLA in healthy donors. Germline V gene sequence: CDR1 LNHDA, CDR2 SQIVND (reference sequence). Trimming left V 1 base short and J 0 bases short, with 12 bases between. This CDR3 has 17 residues. The PCR used 60 Vbeta and 13 Jbeta primers. Authors' methods: The count from a later analysis was roughly 80 million unique TCR beta chains, around 11 million of them shared. The repertoire was sequenced with immunoSEQ multiplex PCR; TCRdb's copy has only in-frame clones and lacks some. The V and J calls and clone size were taken over from that table, and D and trimming were inferred from the DNA. The table includes 70,000 to 95,000 clones, around 80% detected once. Study-wide findings and caveats: Links to common viral pathogens appeared, in a later analysis, for several of the most significant clusters. Excluded were some V segments that proved indistinguishable, including TRBV6-2 and TRBV6-3.

With respect to this clone: Its antigen is currently unknown.

The sequence was collected from a man between 18 and 29 years old in good health and CMV-seronegative. V is TRBV19 and J is TRBJ2-2; unclear D gene. The sequencing sample was made of PBMCs. DNA of the CDR3: TGTGCCAGTAGTATAGGGAAGAGACAATCGAACACCGGGGAGCTGTTTTTT. This sequence encodes CASSIGKRQSNTGELFF. Variable domain in full (rest from reference TRBV19 and TRBJ2-2): DGGITQSPKYLFRKEGQNVTLSCEQNLNHDAMYWYRQDPGQGLRLIYYSQIVNDFQKGDIAEGYSVSREKKESFPLTVTSAQKNPTAFYLCASSIGKRQSNTGELFFGEGSRLTVL.